This is a list of T cell receptor beta chains from one sample in a study of blood T cell repertoires in COVID-19. Only in-frame clones appear in the TCRdb table, and some are missing; sequencing was by immunoSEQ multiplex PCR. The table lists some 300,000 clones, 90% of them singletons. The sample comprised PBMCs or T cells enriched from blood (not recorded which). The receptors come from a woman in her 30s who had been exposed to COVID-19. The CDR3 runs from the conserved cysteine through the conserved F or W. The order of the fields is D gene, V gene, CDR3 length, clone size, J gene, CDR3 DNA, CDR3 protein. A D gene is named only where the DNA matches it firmly. Clone size is stated in some rows and not others, as once, few, many or a class when expanded.

>.|TRBV19|14|.|TRBJ1-4
TGTGCCAGTAGTATGTCGACAGGTTATGAAAAACTGTTTTTT
CASSMSTGYEKLFF
>TRBD2|TRBV10-3|15|many|TRBJ2-1
TGTGCCTCAAACAGCGGGGGGAACTCATACAATGAGCAGTTCTTC
CASNSGGNSYNEQFF
>.|TRBV7-9|16|.|TRBJ1-2
TGTGCCAGCAGCGACACCCAGGGGCCCTATGTCTATGGCTACACCTTC
CASSDTQGPYVYGYTF
>TRBD1|TRBV6-5|15|.|TRBJ1-1
TGTGCCAGCAGTTCTACCGACAGGGGGAGCGCTGAAGCTTTCTTT
CASSSTDRGSAEAFF
>.|TRBV6-1|17|.|TRBJ2-2
TGTGCCAGCAGTGACCAGGGGATTAACGCGAACACCGGGGAGCTGTTTTTT
CASSDQGINANTGELFF
>TRBD2|TRBV10-3|14|once|TRBJ2-3
TGTGCCATCAGTTTGGGACTAGCTGCAGATACGCAGTATTTT
CAISLGLAADTQYF
>.|TRBV12-3/TRBV12-4|13|.|TRBJ2-5
TGTGCCAGCAGTCGACAGGTTGGGGAGACCCAGTACTTC
CASSRQVGETQYF
>.|TRBV6-5|12|.|TRBJ1-1
TGTGCCAGCATCAAAGGGGGACGAGGAGCTTTCTTT
CASIKGGRGAFF
>.|TRBV5-1|15|once|TRBJ2-7
TGCGCCAGCAGCTTGTCCCCAGGGAACTCCTACGAGCAGTACTTC
CASSLSPGNSYEQYF
>TRBD2|TRBV5-4|15|.|TRBJ2-1
TGTGCCAGCAGCTTGTTGGCTAGCGGGGGGGGTGAGCAGTTCTTC
CASSLLASGGGEQFF
>.|TRBV7-6|15|.|TRBJ2-7
TGTGCCAGCAGCTTAGACACAGGGTGGTCATACGAGCAGTACTTC
CASSLDTGWSYEQYF
>TRBD1|TRBV5-1|13|many|TRBJ2-7
TGCGCCAGCAGCTTGGAAGACAGGGAGCGGCAGTACTTC
CASSLEDRERQYF
>TRBD1|TRBV11-2|15|.|TRBJ2-5
TGTGCCAGCAGCTCCCGGGACAGACTCCAAGAGACCCAGTACTTC
CASSSRDRLQETQYF